This T cell receptor beta chain was retrieved from a study of CD8 T cells in ankylosing spondylitis (dated 2017 in TCRdb). With respect to the entire study: The study set out to find disease-linked TCR variants by profiling T cell receptor beta repertoires in ankylosing spondylitis patients and healthy donors. In total, the full study cohort was made up of 108 healthy donors and approximately 27 ankylosing spondylitis patients. Peripheral blood was sampled, and synovial fluid was also collected from ankylosing spondylitis patients.

Beyond this particular receptor, the publication reports: The disease-linked clones showed a CD8+ phenotype and occurred at relatively low frequencies in peripheral blood. Blood from ankylosing spondylitis patients appeared to be characterized by a TCR beta motif made up of under ten highly homologous amino acid variants. Some of the motif variants had been reported before in the synovial fluid and blood of reactive arthritis patients, a finding that suggests common disease-initiation mechanisms. The disease-linked clones were reported to be significantly enriched in matched synovial fluid samples from ankylosing spondylitis patients.

With respect to this clonotype: Its specific antigen is unknown. No base-level quality is on record; no much larger clone is a single base apart.

The CDR3 has 16 amino acids, counting the end cysteine and phenylalanine. The DNA shown is the 48-base CDR3, in frame from base 1. According to the germline V gene, CDR1 reads MDHEN and CDR2 reads SYDVKM. V is cut back by 7 bases and J by 5 bases, with 8 bases in the junction unmatched. TCRdb lists the instrument as Illumina HiSeq 2500. Quantitative 5'-RACE with molecular barcodes was used to prepare TCR beta libraries. The study's processing was this. A new computational method, built on a probabilistic model of VDJ rearrangement, was used to identify disease-linked TCR variants. In-frame beta chains were kept once TCRdb had trimmed the public reads at Q25 with fastp and called clones with MiXCR. Identical CDR3 protein sequences are pooled into one entry, listed with their most common genes and DNA. These V and J calls derive from TCRdb rather than the authors' analysis. The sample data list about 200,000 distinct CDR3 sequences, and roughly 13% of these were observed just once. The ten top clones hold approximately 15% of the sample.

The sequence was collected from a male donor with ankylosing spondylitis or in good health (not recorded which). Sequencing was performed on blood, either unsorted or a sorted T cell fraction (not recorded which). The rearranged chain carries TRBV28 and TRBJ2-2; 12 central nucleotides agree with TRBD2. For the CDR3, the sequence is CASTRTSGKETGELFF. The DNA sequence is given as TGTGCCAGCACCAGGACTAGCGGGAAAGAAACCGGGGAGCTGTTTTTT.